Only a few counts were recorded for the clone carrying this TCR beta chain. Donors each provided ten milliliters of peripheral blood. Researchers isolated at least 6 million PBMCs per sample. This CDR3 region has 16 residues. CDR1 and CDR2 from the germline V gene are SGHTA and FQGNSA. Trimming took 5 bases from V and 2 from J; bases not matched to a gene: 11. This sample was included in a study of blood T cells in healthy people across ages. A J-beta primer mix and a sample-barcoded 5' primer were used in a second PCR of about 7 to 11 cycles. There were at least 2.5 million CDR3-containing paired-end reads obtained from each sample. TCRdb re-called the 5' RACE reads with MiXCR, one entry per CDR3 protein. The sample lists around 1,000,000 distinct CDR3 sequences, around two fifths occurring once.

The rearrangement uses TRBV7-2 and TRBJ1-2, with TRBD1 identical over 7 bases. This clonotype originated in a man between 18 and 35 years old in good health. Sequencing was carried out using blood. The CDR3 DNA reads as TGTGCCAGCAGCAAAGGCCGGGGACAGACCAACTATGGCTACACCTTC. Translated, it gives CASSKGRGQTNYGYTF.